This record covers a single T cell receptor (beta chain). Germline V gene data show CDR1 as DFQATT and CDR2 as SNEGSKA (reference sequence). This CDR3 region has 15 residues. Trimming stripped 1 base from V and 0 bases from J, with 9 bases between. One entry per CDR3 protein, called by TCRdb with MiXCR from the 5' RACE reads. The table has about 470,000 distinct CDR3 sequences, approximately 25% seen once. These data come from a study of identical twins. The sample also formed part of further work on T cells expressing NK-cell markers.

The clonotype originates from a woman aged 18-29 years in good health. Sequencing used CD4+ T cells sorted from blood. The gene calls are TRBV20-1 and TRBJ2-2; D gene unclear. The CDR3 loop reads CSARVLGSNTGELFF. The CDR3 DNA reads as TGCAGTGCTAGAGTATTGGGCTCGAACACCGGGGAGCTGTTTTTT.